These 14 T cell receptor beta chains were sequenced from one sample in a study of cytomegalovirus exposure and HLA in healthy donors. PCR amplification relied on 60 Vbeta primers (plus 13 Jbeta primers). Only in-frame clones appear in the TCRdb table, and some are missing; sequencing was by immunoSEQ multiplex PCR. Altogether roughly 58,000 clones are present, around 83% being singletons, with the ten largest covering roughly 1.6%. Source material: PBMCs. These receptors were obtained from a human donor in good health.

This chain uses TRBV13 with TRBJ2-2; D is perhaps TRBD2 (7 bases). Germline V gene sequence: CDR1 PRHDT, CDR2 FYEKMQ (reference sequence). The length of the CDR3 is 15 residues. V dropped 4 bases and J dropped 6 bases, with 15 bases sitting between them. The CDR3 reads CASSSSFGGPGELFF. CDR3 DNA sequence: TGTGCCAGCAGCTCAAGTTTCGGGGGGCCCGGGGAGCTGTTTTTT.

Regarding this clone: The junction shows a germline mismatch at one end, possibly a read error. The rearrangement links TRBV7-9 to TRBJ1-1, with TRBD1 matching 8 bases. This CDR3 has 12 residues. Germline V gives CDR1 SEHNR, CDR2 FQNEAQ (reference sequence). This CDR3 is CSSSLDRGRAFF. CDR3 DNA sequence: TGTTCCAGCAGCTTAGACAGGGGTAGGGCTTTCTTT.

This clone was recorded once. The chain uses TRBV5-4 and TRBJ2-3, with D possibly matching TRBD2 (5 bases). CDR3 length: 15 residues. The V gene lost 4 bases and the J gene lost 2 bases, with 14 bases spanning the gap. CDR1 and CDR2 (germline): SGHNT, YYREEE (reference sequence). The CDR3 DNA follows: TGTGCCAGCAGCCGCCTTGAGGACTCCACAGATACGCAGTATTTT. The encoded protein is CASSRLEDSTDTQYF.

The chain joins TRBV23-1 to TRBJ2-5; a possible D gene is TRBD1 (6 bases). TRBV23-1 is an open reading frame, and its role is uncertain. The V gene lost 4 bases and the J gene lost 5 bases, with 14 bases spanning the gap. This CDR3 comprises 14 residues. In nucleotides, the CDR3 is TGCGCCAGCAGTCTCAACGACAGGATCGAGACCCAGTACTTC. Amino acids: CASSLNDRIETQYF.

The V gene is TRBV5-1, the J gene TRBJ2-1; a possible D gene is TRBD1 (5 bases). The germline CDR1 and CDR2 sequences are SGHRS and YFSETQ. This CDR3 spans 16 amino acids. Trimming stripped 2 bases from V and 5 bases from J, with 17 bases between. Written as DNA, the CDR3 is TGCGCCAGCAGCTTCCACCGGCAGGGTGGAGACAATGAGCAGTTCTTC. Translation: CASSFHRQGGDNEQFF.

This chain links TRBV7-3 with TRBJ2-1, with 7 nucleotides matching TRBD1. This CDR3 contains 14 residues. Per germline, CDR1 SGHTA and CDR2 FQGTGA. Trimming removed 1 base from V and 8 bases from J; junction bases left unmatched: 5. Here the CDR3 reads CASSLIQGSDEQFF. The DNA for the CDR3 is TGTGCCAGCAGCTTAATACAGGGGTCCGATGAGCAGTTCTTC.

The V call is TRBV19, the J call TRBJ2-5; D is uncertain. CDR3 length equals 12 residues. CDR1 is LNHDA, CDR2 SQIVND, per germline (reference sequence). V was clipped by 5 bases and J by 1 base, with 5 bases between them. CDR3 coding DNA: TGTGCCAGTAGTGTGCGCCAAGAGACCCAGTACTTC. Translation: CASSVRQETQYF.

The J gene is TRBJ2-7, the V gene TRBV5-1, with D perhaps TRBD1 (6 bases). Trimming pared 5 bases from V and 2 bases from J, leaving 17 bases between. CDR3 length: 15 amino acids. Germline CDR1 SGHRS, CDR2 YFSETQ. The CDR3 nucleotides are TGCGCCAGCAGTATAGGACAGTTTAGGACCTACGAGCAGTACTTC. Residues: CASSIGQFRTYEQYF.

This clone came up a few times. In nucleotides, the CDR3 is TGTGCCAGCAGCTTAGCGATGTTTGCGGGACTAAACAATGAGCAGTTCTTC. Translating gives CASSLAMFAGLNNEQFF. J is TRBJ2-1 and V is TRBV7-2; 7 bases are a match to TRBD2. Germline V gives CDR1 SGHTA, CDR2 FQGNSA. Trimming at V came to 0 bases and at J to 5 bases, leaving 10 bases not matched to a gene. This CDR3 comprises 17 residues. Together with reference TRBV7-2 and TRBJ2-1, the CDR3 gives the full variable domain: GAGVSQSPSNKVTEKGKDVELRCDPISGHTALYWYRQSLGQGLEFLIYFQGNSAPDKSGLPSDRFSAERTGGSVSTLTIQRTQQEDSAVYLCASSLAMFAGLNNEQFFGPGTRLTVL.

This clone was counted once. This chain joins TRBV4-2 and TRBJ2-5, with a tentative D call TRBD1 (6 bases). CDR1 is LGHNA and CDR2 is YNFKEQ in the germline V gene. Trimming pared 5 bases from V and 1 base from J, leaving 17 bases between. The CDR3 loop spans 16 amino acids. The chain's CDR3 is CASSLMPTGIQETQYF. CDR3 coding DNA: TGTGCCAGCAGCTTAATGCCCACAGGGATCCAAGAGACCCAGTACTTC.

This rearrangement joins TRBV18 to TRBJ2-1, with TRBD2 matching 7 bases. Germline CDR1 KGHSH, CDR2 LQKENI. The CDR3 contains 15 residues. After removal of 4 bases from V and 8 bases from J, the junction contained 11 bases not matched to a gene. The CDR3: CASSHGGGPVDEQFF. DNA for the CDR3: TGTGCCAGCTCACATGGCGGGGGACCCGTAGATGAGCAGTTCTTC.

The J gene is TRBJ1-3, the V gene TRBV28; D call uncertain. Germline V gene lookup returns CDR1 MDHEN and CDR2 SYDVKM. Trimming removed 7 bases at V and 0 bases at J, with 13 bases between. The CDR3 is made up of 15 amino acids. The CDR3 nucleotides are TGTGCCAGCAAACCTCACACGGGCTCTGGAAACACCATATATTTT. Its translation is CASKPHTGSGNTIYF. Full variable domain (remainder filled in from reference TRBV28 and TRBJ1-3): DVKVTQSSRYLVKRTGEKVFLECVQDMDHENMFWYRQDPGLGLRLIYFSYDVKMKEKGDIPEGYSVSREKKERFSLILESASTNQTSMYLCASKPHTGSGNTIYFGEGSWLTVV.

The J gene is TRBJ2-1, the V gene TRBV19, with D unresolved. Per germline, CDR1 LNHDA and CDR2 SQIVND (reference sequence). The CDR3 extends over 15 amino acids. The V end lost 4 bases, the J end lost 0 bases, and 10 bases lay between the germline ends. The CDR3 DNA follows: TGTGCCAGTAGTAGGCAGTTCTCCTCCTACAATGAGCAGTTCTTC. Protein product: CASSRQFSSYNEQFF.

Only a few counts were recorded for this clone. The chain joins TRBV5-1 to TRBJ1-1; D unclear. The ends were cut back, 1 base at V and 2 bases at J, with 15 bases in the middle. In germline, CDR1 is SGHRS, CDR2 YFSETQ. The CDR3 sequence is 16 residues long. DNA for the CDR3: TGCGCCAGCAGCTTGTTACCTGGGCACGTCAACACTGAAGCTTTCTTT. Translating gives CASSLLPGHVNTEAFF. Full variable domain (missing parts from reference TRBV5-1 and TRBJ1-1): KAGVTQTPRYLIKTRGQQVTLSCSPISGHRSVSWYQQTPGQGLQFLFEYFSETQRNKGNFPGRFSGRQFSNSRSEMNVSTLELGDSALYLCASSLLPGHVNTEAFFGQGTRLTVV.